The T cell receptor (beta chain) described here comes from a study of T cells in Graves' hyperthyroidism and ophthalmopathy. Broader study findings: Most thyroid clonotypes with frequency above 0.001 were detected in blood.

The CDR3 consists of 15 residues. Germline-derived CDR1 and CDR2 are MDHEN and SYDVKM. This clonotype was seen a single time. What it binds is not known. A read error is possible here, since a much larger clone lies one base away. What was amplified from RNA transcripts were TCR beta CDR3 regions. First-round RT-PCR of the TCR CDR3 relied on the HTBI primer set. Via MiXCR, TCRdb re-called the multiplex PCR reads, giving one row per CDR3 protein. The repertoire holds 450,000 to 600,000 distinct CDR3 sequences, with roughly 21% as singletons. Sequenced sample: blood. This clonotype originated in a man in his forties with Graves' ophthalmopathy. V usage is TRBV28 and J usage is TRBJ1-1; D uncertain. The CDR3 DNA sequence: TGTGCCAGCAGTACCCCGGGCGCCCGGAACACTGAAGATTTCTTT. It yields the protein CASSTPGARNTEDFF.